Following are 19 T cell receptor beta chains from one sample sequenced in a study of shared clonotypes between healthy human individuals. Profiling relied on immunoSEQ multiplex PCR, and the TCRdb table lists in-frame clones only, not all of them. Found here are about 2.3 million clones, roughly 93% of them singletons; the top ten hold 0.35% to 0.5%. The sample comprised naive CD4+ T cells from PBMCs. Subset noted: CD45RA+ positively selected. The receptors here all came from a man aged 18 to 29 in good health. Some clones in this sample may be carry-over from other donors' samples.

V and J are TRBV6-5 and TRBJ1-4, with TRBD1 as a possible D gene (6 bases). CDR1 is MNHEY and CDR2 is SVGAGI in the germline V gene. Trimming took 0 bases from V and 6 from J, leaving 14 bases between them. CDR3 length: 16 amino acids. The CDR3 reads CASSYSPGAPDEKLFF. The CDR3 DNA reads TGTGCCAGCAGTTACTCTCCGGGGGCGCCGGATGAAAAACTGTTTTTT.

The rearrangement joins TRBV28 to TRBJ1-3; maybe TRBD1 (6 bases). The CDR3 sequence is 18 residues long. The V and J ends lost 6 bases and 2 bases respectively, with 23 bases between them. The germline V gene has CDR1 MDHEN and CDR2 SYDVKM. The CDR3 nucleotides read TGTGCCAGCAGATCCCCGGCAGGGGCTGGGGGAACTGGAAACACCATATATTTT. Translated: CASRSPAGAGGTGNTIYF.

The chain carries TRBV6-1 and TRBJ2-3; a weak D match, TRBD1 (5 bases). Germline V gene lookup returns CDR1 MNHNS and CDR2 SASEGT. This CDR3 is 16 amino acids long. V was pared by 3 bases and J by 0 bases, with 13 bases between. This CDR3 reads CASSDTLDTSTDTQYF. CDR3 DNA: TGTGCCAGCAGTGACACCCTGGACACTAGCACAGATACGCAGTATTTT.

V is TRBV5-1 and J is TRBJ2-2, with 11 bases aligning to TRBD1. Germline trimming cut 4 bases from V and 6 bases from J; bases unmatched to any gene: 5. Germline V lookup: CDR1 SGHRS, CDR2 YFSETQ. This CDR3 spans 15 amino acids. CDR3 in DNA: TGCGCCAGCAGCCCGGGACAGGGGGTGTCCGGGGAGCTGTTTTTT. Residues: CASSPGQGVSGELFF.

The chain couples TRBV30 to TRBJ2-5; D not certain. V lost 5 bases, J lost 5 bases, and 6 bases lay in between. There are 10 residues in the CDR3. CDR1 is GTSNPN and CDR2 is SVGIG in the germline V gene (reference sequence). CDR3 nucleotides: TGTGCCTGGGCCGCGGAGACCCAGTACTTC. Its protein product is CAWAAETQYF.

The chain uses TRBV5-6 and TRBJ1-1, with D perhaps matching TRBD1 (5 bases). The CDR3 is 13 amino acids. Trimming left V 4 bases short and J 1 base short, with 8 bases between. CDR1 is SGHDT and CDR2 is YYEEEE in the germline V gene. DNA of the CDR3: TGTGCCAGCAGCACGGGGCGGAACACTGAAGCTTTCTTT. It encodes CASSTGRNTEAFF.

The genes are TRBV28 and TRBJ2-7; perhaps TRBD1 as D (5 bases). The ends were cut back, 6 bases at V and 1 base at J, with 16 bases in the middle. Germline V CDR1 and CDR2: MDHEN, SYDVKM. CDR3 size: 15 residues. CDR3 loop: CASSQGVVSSYEQYF. CDR3 bases: TGTGCCAGCAGCCAAGGGGTAGTAAGTTCCTACGAGCAGTACTTC.

The V gene is TRBV5-5, the J gene TRBJ1-1; 10 bases line up with TRBD1. V gave up 1 base and J gave up 5 bases; unmatched junction bases: 11. Germline CDR1 SGHKS, CDR2 YYEKEE (reference sequence). The CDR3 is made up of 17 amino acids. The CDR3 sequence is CASSLTGTGVIGTEAFF. The CDR3 DNA is TGTGCCAGCAGCTTGACCGGGACAGGGGTAATTGGAACTGAAGCTTTCTTT.

The V gene is TRBV29-1, the J gene TRBJ1-1, with D possibly being TRBD1 (6 bases). V was clipped by 0 bases and J by 7 bases, with 6 bases between them. The germline V gene has CDR1 SQVTM and CDR2 ANQGSEA. The CDR3 sequence is 11 residues long. The CDR3 sequence is CSVEDRGEAFF. CDR3 nucleotides: TGCAGCGTTGAAGACAGGGGTGAAGCTTTCTTT.

The genes are TRBV5-1 and TRBJ1-3; D call uncertain. From germline, CDR1 is SGHRS and CDR2 YFSETQ. There are 13 residues in the CDR3. V shed 4 bases and J shed 2 bases, with 7 bases lying between them. The CDR3 sequence is CASSEETGNTIYF. CDR3 DNA sequence: TGCGCCAGCAGCGAGGAGACTGGAAACACCATATATTTT.

The chain joins TRBV18 to TRBJ2-5, with D hard to call. V was shortened by 3 bases and J by 0 bases, with 5 bases between the two germline ends. The CDR3 sequence is 13 residues long. Germline CDR1 is KGHSH and CDR2 is LQKENI. In DNA form, the CDR3 reads TGTGCCAGCTCACCCTTGAACCAAGAGACCCAGTACTTC. Its protein is CASSPLNQETQYF.

The chain is built from TRBV18 and TRBJ2-3; 8 nucleotides agree with TRBD1. CDR3 size: 15 residues. CDR1 is KGHSH and CDR2 is LQKENI in the germline V gene. V was clipped by 3 bases and J by 2 bases; unmatched bases: 4. The CDR3 spells CASSPGTGYTDTQYF. Here the CDR3 DNA reads TGTGCCAGCTCACCCGGGACAGGCTACACAGATACGCAGTATTTT.

V gene TRBV28 combines with J gene TRBJ1-1; 7 bases fit TRBD1. V was pared by 3 bases and J by 1 base, with 8 bases of the junction left unmatched. Germline CDR1 is MDHEN and CDR2 is SYDVKM. The CDR3 sequence is 16 residues long. In DNA form, the CDR3 reads TGTGCCAGCAGTTTGACGACCGGGACAGCGAACACTGAAGCTTTCTTT. It translates to CASSLTTGTANTEAFF.

The rearrangement uses TRBV28 and TRBJ2-4; possibly TRBD2 for D (5 bases). CDR1 and CDR2 from the germline V gene are MDHEN and SYDVKM. The CDR3 has 16 residues. Trimming left V 3 bases short and J 0 bases short, with 12 bases between. The CDR3 protein is CASSLSGDRAKNIQYF. The CDR3 DNA is TGTGCCAGCAGTTTGTCCGGGGATCGAGCCAAAAACATTCAGTACTTC.

The V gene is TRBV2, the J gene TRBJ2-7; 10 nucleotides align to TRBD2. V shed 5 bases, J shed 0 bases, and the junction held 4 bases outside the gene matches. This CDR3 is 15 amino acids long. CDR1 SNHLY and CDR2 FYNNEI come from the germline V gene. CDR3 DNA sequence: TGTGCCAGCAGTTTTAGCGGGGGGAGCTCCTACGAGCAGTACTTC. Its protein is CASSFSGGSSYEQYF.

The rearrangement uses TRBV10-2 and TRBJ2-7, with TRBD2 matching 9 bases. Germline lookup yields CDR1 WSHSY and CDR2 SAAADI. Losses at the gene ends were 6 bases for V and 7 bases for J; bases not matched to a gene: 16. The CDR3 runs 16 residues. In nucleotides, the CDR3 is TGCGCCAGCAGGGACAGAAGGGTAGCGGGAGTAGCGGAGCAGTACTTC. Its protein product is CASRDRRVAGVAEQYF.

The V and J genes are TRBV11-2 and TRBJ2-7; 11 bases are a match to TRBD2. In germline, CDR1 is SGHAT, CDR2 FQNNGV. V lost 4 bases, J lost 7 bases, and 9 bases stayed unmatched. The CDR3 spans 15 residues. CDR3 region: CASSSVSGRAGEQYF. CDR3 DNA: TGTGCCAGCAGCTCCGTTAGCGGGAGGGCGGGGGAGCAGTACTTC.

This chain joins TRBV9 and TRBJ2-3; D may be TRBD1 or TRBD2 (5 bases each). Germline assignment: CDR1 SGDLS and CDR2 YYNGEE. This CDR3 is 15 amino acids long. Trimming removed 3 bases at V and 0 bases at J, with 11 bases between. The CDR3 loop is CASSERGDSTDTQYF. Written as DNA, the CDR3 is TGTGCCAGCAGCGAGAGGGGCGACAGCACAGATACGCAGTATTTT.

This clone was observed a single time. J is TRBJ2-7 and V is TRBV27; 7 nucleotides agree with TRBD2. After removal of 4 bases from V and 6 bases from J, the junction contained 9 bases not matched to a gene. This CDR3 has 14 amino acids. CDR1 and CDR2 from the germline V gene are MNHEY and SMNVEV (reference sequence). CDR3 sequence reads: CASSSPLRESEQYF. CDR3 nucleotide sequence: TGTGCCAGCAGTTCCCCCTTGCGGGAGAGCGAGCAGTACTTC.